This T cell receptor beta chain appears in the sequencing data of a study of blood T cell repertoires in COVID-19. Study information: The study counted Cohort 3 donors as recovered given two negative PCRs, clearance, or symptom resolution. Both acute and convalescent COVID-19 samples were obtained from the United States, Italy and Spain. The analysed material was cDNA or gDNA that came from T cells, B-cell-depleted T cells, or PBMCs.

Germline V CDR1 and CDR2: SGHAT, FQDESV (reference sequence). This CDR3 contains 14 residues. V lost 5 bases, J lost 2 bases, and 10 bases lay in between. Sequencing was performed with immunoSEQ multiplex PCR; in TCRdb, only in-frame clones are kept and a portion is missing. Of about 400,000 clones in the sample, over 75% were seen once. J is TRBJ2-4 and V is TRBV11-1; D gene uncertain. Sequenced sample: PBMCs or T cells enriched from blood (not recorded which). This sequence originates from a man aged 40-49 years in a cohort exposed to, infected with or recovered from COVID-19 (not recorded which). The CDR3 DNA sequence: TGTGCCAGCAGCCAACTATCCTCCAAAAACATTCAGTACTTC. It specifies CASSQLSSKNIQYF.